A single sample is the source of the 11 T cell receptor beta chains below, sequenced in a study of CD8 T cells in ankylosing spondylitis. TCRdb ran MiXCR on the 5' RACE reads and lists one entry per CDR3 protein. The repertoire holds approximately 140,000 distinct CDR3 sequences, with approximately 9.7% as singletons. Sequencing was performed on blood, either unsorted or a sorted T cell fraction (not recorded which). The source of these receptors is a male donor with ankylosing spondylitis or in good health (not recorded which).

This clonotype has a count of ten or more. V is TRBV27 and J is TRBJ2-2, with D uncertain. CDR1 is MNHEY and CDR2 is SMNVEV in the germline V gene (reference sequence). The CDR3 spans 14 residues. V lost 6 bases and J lost 5, with 13 bases in between. The CDR3 DNA follows: TGTGCCAGCAGCCTTAGACTTTCTACCGGGGAGCTGTTTTTT. Protein sequence: CASSLRLSTGELFF.

This clonotype was counted a few times. This sequence may be a read error, since a much larger clone differs from it by one base. V usage is TRBV28 and J usage is TRBJ2-1; D is perhaps TRBD2 (5 bases). Per the germline V gene, CDR1 is MDHEN and CDR2 is SYDVKM. Trimming pared 4 bases from V and 15 bases from J, leaving 16 bases between. The CDR3 contains 12 residues. The CDR3 DNA sequence: TGTGCCAGCAGTTCAGCTAGCAGGTGCAGGTTCTTC. This translates into CASSSASRCRFF.

This clonotype was counted ten times or more. This chain joins TRBV12-3 or TRBV12-4 and TRBJ2-5; possible D gene TRBD2, 5 bases. The CDR3 is 12 amino acids. V was clipped by 6 bases and J by 4 bases, with 9 bases between them. The CDR3 loop reads CASRLTTETQYF. CDR3 sequence (DNA): TGTGCCAGCAGGTTGACTACAGAGACCCAGTACTTC.

This clonotype has a count of ten or more. This chain joins TRBV12-3 or TRBV12-4 and TRBJ1-3; D is uncertain. Trimming stripped 2 bases from V and 0 bases from J, with 5 bases between. The CDR3 is made up of 14 amino acids. CDR3 bases: TGTGCCAGCAGTTTATGGAGCTCTGGAAACACCATATATTTT. Protein sequence: CASSLWSSGNTIYF.

This clonotype was recorded many times. The V and J genes are TRBV7-2 and TRBJ1-4; D is perhaps TRBD1 (6 bases). Per germline, CDR1 SGHTA and CDR2 FQGNSA. The ends were cut back, 1 base at V and 5 bases at J, with 11 bases in the middle. CDR3 length: 15 amino acids. CDR3 loop: CASSLGGRGNEKLFF. The CDR3 DNA reads TGTGCCAGCAGCTTAGGGGGGCGCGGGAATGAAAAACTGTTTTTT. Full variable domain (missing parts from reference TRBV7-2 and TRBJ1-4): GAGVSQSPSNKVTEKGKDVELRCDPISGHTALYWYRQSLGQGLEFLIYFQGNSAPDKSGLPSDRFSAERTGGSVSTLTIQRTQQEDSAVYLCASSLGGRGNEKLFFGSGTQLSVL.

The chain combines TRBV5-5 with TRBJ2-3, with 8 bases matching TRBD2. The CDR3 has 14 residues. J gave up 1 base and V 3 bases, and 1 base lay outside the gene matches. Per the germline V gene, CDR1 is SGHKS and CDR2 is YYEKEE (reference sequence). DNA for the CDR3: TGTGCCAGCAGCTACGGGAGGGGCACAGATACGCAGTATTTT. This codes for CASSYGRGTDTQYF.

The chain links TRBV28 to TRBJ2-5; D is unclear. Germline assignment: CDR1 MDHEN and CDR2 SYDVKM. CDR3 length: 14 residues. V was clipped by 4 bases and J by 2 bases, with 11 bases between them. The CDR3 nucleotides are TGTGCCAGCAGTTCTGTAAACGGGCAAGAGACCCAGTACTTC. Translating gives CASSSVNGQETQYF.

This clonotype was observed many times. This chain joins TRBV20-1 and TRBJ2-7, with a tentative D call TRBD1 (5 bases). The CDR3 covers 15 residues. The germline CDR1 and CDR2 sequences are DFQATT and SNEGSKA (reference sequence). V lost 3 bases and J lost 0, with 15 bases in between. The CDR3 protein is CSASPGTGYSYEQYF. The CDR3 DNA reads TGCAGTGCTAGTCCTGGAACAGGTTACTCCTACGAGCAGTACTTC.

As regards this clonotype: This may arise from a read error, as a much more abundant clone is one base away. The chain has TRBV7-2 and TRBJ2-7; 12 bases fit TRBD2. This CDR3 has 17 residues. Germline V gives CDR1 SGHTA, CDR2 FQGNSA. The CDR3 DNA follows: TGTGCCAGCAGCGTAGCTGGACTAGCGGGACCCGACTACGTGCAGTACTTC. Translating gives CASSVAGLAGPDYVQYF. Full variable domain (rest looked up from reference TRBV7-2 and TRBJ2-7): GAGVSQSPSNKVTEKGKDVELRCDPISGHTALYWYRQSLGQGLEFLIYFQGNSAPDKSGLPSDRFSAERTGGSVSTLTIQRTQQEDSAVYLCASSVAGLAGPDYVQYFGPGTRLTVT.

This clonotype was counted ten times or more. The CDR3 DNA reads as TGCGCCAGCAGCTGGACGGGACTAGCGGGGGGTTACTCCTACAATGAGCAGTTCTTC. Translating gives CASSWTGLAGGYSYNEQFF. V usage is TRBV5-1 and J usage is TRBJ2-1, with 15 bases that match TRBD2. This CDR3 has 19 residues. After removal of 3 bases from V and 0 bases from J, the junction contained 7 bases not matched to a gene. Germline CDR1 SGHRS, CDR2 YFSETQ. Full variable domain (outside the CDR3, taken from reference TRBV5-1 and TRBJ2-1): KAGVTQTPRYLIKTRGQQVTLSCSPISGHRSVSWYQQTPGQGLQFLFEYFSETQRNKGNFPGRFSGRQFSNSRSEMNVSTLELGDSALYLCASSWTGLAGGYSYNEQFFGPGTRLTVL.

This clonotype was picked up many times. The chain recombines TRBV6-2 or TRBV6-3 with TRBJ2-7, with 12 bases identical to TRBD2. Germline CDR1 reads MNHEY; CDR2 reads SVGEGT. V lost 7 bases to trimming and J lost 5 bases; unmatched junction nucleotides: 6. CDR3 size: 14 residues. This CDR3 is CASKRLAGAHEQYF. The CDR3 DNA follows: TGTGCCAGCAAGAGACTAGCGGGAGCCCACGAGCAGTACTTC.